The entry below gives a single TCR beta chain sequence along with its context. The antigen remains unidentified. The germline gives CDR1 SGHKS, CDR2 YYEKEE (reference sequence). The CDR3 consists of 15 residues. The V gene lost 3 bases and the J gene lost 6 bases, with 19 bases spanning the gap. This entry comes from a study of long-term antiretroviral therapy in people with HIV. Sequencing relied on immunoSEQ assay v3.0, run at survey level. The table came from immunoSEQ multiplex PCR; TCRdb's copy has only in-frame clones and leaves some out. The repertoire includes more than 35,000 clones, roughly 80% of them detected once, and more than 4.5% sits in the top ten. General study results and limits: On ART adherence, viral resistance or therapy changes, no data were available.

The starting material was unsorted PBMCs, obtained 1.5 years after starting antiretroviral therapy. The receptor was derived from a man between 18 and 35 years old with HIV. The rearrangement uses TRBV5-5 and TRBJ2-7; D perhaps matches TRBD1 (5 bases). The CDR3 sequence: CASSSILTGLGEQYF. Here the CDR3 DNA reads TGTGCCAGCAGCTCGATCCTTACAGGTCTGGGCGAGCAGTACTTC.